This TCR beta chain derives from a study of post-analysis software for immune sequencing data. This clonotype was observed a few times. Its cognate antigen is unknown. Overall study findings and caveats: Normalized Chao1 diversity was significantly reduced in patients versus controls. Strong co-clustering by F measure was evident for samples that had been prepared in the same batch.

Sequencing libraries made from TCR beta cDNA carried unique molecular identifiers. TCRdb reanalysed the PCR reads using MiXCR and keeps one entry per CDR3 protein. The repertoire holds about 800,000 distinct CDR3 sequences, with roughly 30% as singletons. This clonotype originated in a girl aged 5 to 17 with multiple sclerosis. The sample consisted of blood.

The CDR3 spells CSARSSSGNSYEQYF. CDR3 coding DNA: TGCAGTGCTAGGTCCTCCTCGGGTAACTCCTACGAGCAGTACTTC. The V and J genes are TRBV20-1 and TRBJ2-7; D uncertain. Germline lookup yields CDR1 DFQATT and CDR2 SNEGSKA (reference sequence). The CDR3 covers 15 residues. Trimming took 3 bases from V and 0 from J, leaving 15 bases between them.